This entry describes one T cell receptor (beta chain). The data derive from a study of regulatory T cells in long-lasting Graves disease. Study context: Patients newly diagnosed with Graves' had been on antithyroid drugs for under 3 months.

Time point of the sample: newly diagnosed GD, antithyroid drugs for less than 3 months. From RNA extracted from PBMCs, the TCR library was made. According to the study, TCR beta libraries were built with iRepertoire HTBI primers and CDR3-region Arm-PCR. TCRdb ran MiXCR on the multiplex PCR reads and lists one entry per CDR3 protein. The sample shows roughly 530,000 distinct CDR3 sequences, about 15% of them seen only once. Germline CDR1 is SGHNT and CDR2 is YYREEE (reference sequence). The germline V and J ends were trimmed by 6 bases and 8 bases, with 17 bases remaining between them. CDR3 length: 13 residues. These sequences were also reported in another study, on T cells in Graves' hyperthyroidism and ophthalmopathy.

The sequence came from a woman aged 35-65 years with Graves disease. The chain employs TRBV5-4 and TRBJ1-2, with D tentatively TRBD1 (5 bases). The specimen was peripheral blood mononuclear cells (PBMCs), collected at new diagnosis, from a patient treated with antithyroid drugs. The CDR3 nucleotides read TGTGCCAGCACCCAGGGAGTTCCTGGGGGCTACACCTTC. Protein: CASTQGVPGGYTF.